The sequence of this T cell receptor (beta chain) was determined in a study of preoperative IRX-2 immunotherapy in early breast cancer. The table came from immunoSEQ multiplex PCR; TCRdb's copy has only in-frame clones and leaves some out. The table includes approximately 11,000 clones, around 80% detected once. Treatment noted: preoperative locoregional IRX-2 cytokine immunotherapy. This CDR3 spans 14 amino acids. Germline CDR1 and CDR2: MNHGY and SAAAGT. V dropped 2 bases and J dropped 3 bases, with 11 bases sitting between them. J is TRBJ2-7 and V is TRBV6-8; unclear D gene. Material: lymph node tissue, obtained before IRX-2 immunotherapy. The receptor was isolated from a human donor with breast cancer. CDR3 sequence reads: CASSYGAEVYEQYF. CDR3 coding DNA: TGTGCCAGCAGTTACGGAGCCGAAGTCTACGAGCAGTACTTC.